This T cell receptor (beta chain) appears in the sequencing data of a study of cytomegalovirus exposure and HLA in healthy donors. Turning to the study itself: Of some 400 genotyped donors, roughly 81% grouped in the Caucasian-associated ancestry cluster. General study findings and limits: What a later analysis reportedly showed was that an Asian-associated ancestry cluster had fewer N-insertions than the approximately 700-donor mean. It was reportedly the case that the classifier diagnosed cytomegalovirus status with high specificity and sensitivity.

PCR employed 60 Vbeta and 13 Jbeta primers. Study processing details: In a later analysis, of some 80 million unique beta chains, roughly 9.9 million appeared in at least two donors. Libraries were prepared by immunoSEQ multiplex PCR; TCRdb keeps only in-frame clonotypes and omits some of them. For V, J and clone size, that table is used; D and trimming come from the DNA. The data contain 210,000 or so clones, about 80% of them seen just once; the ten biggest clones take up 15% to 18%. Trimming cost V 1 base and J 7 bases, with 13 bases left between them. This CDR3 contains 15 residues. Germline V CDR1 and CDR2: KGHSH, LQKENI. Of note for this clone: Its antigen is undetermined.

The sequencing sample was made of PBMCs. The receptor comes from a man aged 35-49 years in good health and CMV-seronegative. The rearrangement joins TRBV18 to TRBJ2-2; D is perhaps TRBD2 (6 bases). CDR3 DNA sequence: TGTGCCAGCTCACCACTCGGGGGAAAGGACGGGGAGCTGTTTTTT. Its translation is CASSPLGGKDGELFF.